These 24 T cell receptor beta chains came from one sample sequenced in a study of CD8 T cells in Susac syndrome. RNA, at roughly 0.45 to 1 ug, was reverse transcribed with random hexamers. In TCRdb, the immunoSEQ multiplex PCR reads were re-called with MiXCR into one record per CDR3 protein. This sample has hundreds of thousands of distinct CDR3 sequences, with about 95% found just once. Sample: CD4+ T cells from PBMCs. The receptor set was obtained from a human donor with multiple sclerosis.

This CDR3 is CASSLLAGSFGEQYV. The CDR3 region has the DNA TGTGCCAGCAGCTTACTAGCGGGGTCCTTCGGGGAGCAGTACGTC. V gene TRBV5-6 combines with J gene TRBJ2-7, with 10 bases lining up with TRBD2. CDR1 SGHDT and CDR2 YYEEEE come from the germline V gene. V was clipped by 2 bases and J by 7 bases; unmatched bases: 9. There are 15 residues in the CDR3.

The chain joins TRBV2 to TRBJ2-7; D is undetermined. This CDR3 region has 10 residues. V gave up 4 bases and J gave up 3 bases, with 1 base separating them. In germline, CDR1 is SNHLY, CDR2 FYNNEI. The DNA for the CDR3 is TGTGCCAGCAGTGTCTACGAGCAGTACTTC. Encoded protein: CASSVYEQYF.

J is TRBJ1-2 and V is TRBV20-1, with D possibly matching TRBD1 (5 bases). CDR3 length: 13 amino acids. The V end was cut by 5 bases, the J end by 3 bases, with 13 bases between. CDR1 is DFQATT, CDR2 SNEGSKA, per germline (reference sequence). The CDR3 sequence is CSAPRGLDYGYTF. CDR3 bases: TGCAGTGCTCCCCGGGGGTTGGACTATGGCTACACCTTC.

The chain is built from TRBV3-1 and TRBJ2-7; 8 positions agree with TRBD2. Trimming at V came to 4 bases and at J to 6 bases, leaving 11 bases not matched to a gene. The CDR3 totals 15 residues. The V gene's germline CDR1 is LGHDT and CDR2 YNNKEL (reference sequence). The CDR3 coding sequence is TGTGCCAGCAGCCGGCCCTCCGGGACTAGTCGCGAGCAGTACTTC. Translation gives CASSRPSGTSREQYF.

This clonotype is a singleton in its sample. This chain links TRBV29-1 with TRBJ2-1; tentatively, D is TRBD1 (6 bases). The CDR3 sequence is 16 residues long. The germline gives CDR1 SQVTM, CDR2 ANQGSEA. Deletions cut 3 bases from V and 2 bases from J, with 17 bases between. The CDR3 protein is CSVDEGSTGTYNEQFF. Written as DNA, the CDR3 is TGCAGCGTTGATGAGGGATCGACAGGAACCTACAATGAGCAGTTCTTC.

V and J are TRBV29-1 and TRBJ2-7; D is possibly TRBD2 (6 bases). V dropped 5 bases and J dropped 1 base, with 12 bases sitting between them. The CDR3 covers 13 residues. CDR1 SQVTM and CDR2 ANQGSEA come from the germline V gene. Here the CDR3 reads CSVLLAQSYEQYF. Here the CDR3 DNA reads TGCAGCGTTCTTCTAGCGCAATCCTACGAGCAGTACTTC.

With respect to this clonotype: One end of the junction does not line up with germline, which may come from a read error. The genes are TRBV6-1 and TRBJ2-2; D may be TRBD1 (5 bases). CDR1 is MNHNS, CDR2 SASEGT, per germline. The length of the CDR3 is 14 residues. This CDR3 reads CASRDTGNTGELFF. CDR3 DNA sequence: TGTGCCAGCCGTGATACAGGGAACACCGGGGAGCTGTTTTTT.

The chain recombines TRBV6-4 with TRBJ2-1; D possibly corresponds to TRBD2 (5 bases). Trimming pared 0 bases from V and 9 bases from J, leaving 9 bases between. This CDR3 contains 13 residues. Germline-derived CDR1 and CDR2 are MRHNA and SNTAGT. The CDR3 coding sequence is TGTGCCAGCAGTGACTCTTTTCGGGGTGAGCAGTTCTTC. It codes for CASSDSFRGEQFF.

This sequence joins TRBV20-1 and TRBJ2-7; 8 positions match TRBD1. Trimming at V came to 5 bases and at J to 4 bases, leaving 10 bases not matched to a gene. The CDR3 totals 14 residues. CDR1 DFQATT and CDR2 SNEGSKA come from the germline V gene (reference sequence). This chain's CDR3 is CSAPRETGEYEQYF. CDR3 in DNA: TGCAGTGCTCCCCGAGAGACAGGGGAGTACGAGCAGTACTTC.

CDR3 protein: CASSVQGAGGSDTQYF. The DNA for the CDR3 is TGTGCCAGCAGTGTCCAGGGGGCTGGTGGTTCAGATACGCAGTATTTT. The rearrangement uses TRBV2 and TRBJ2-3, with 8 bases that match TRBD1. Germline lookup yields CDR1 SNHLY and CDR2 FYNNEI. This CDR3 is 16 amino acids long. The junction had 10 bases not matched to a gene; V was cut back by 4 bases and J by 4 bases.

The V call is TRBV5-1, the J call TRBJ2-3; 7 bases fit TRBD2. Germline assignment: CDR1 SGHRS and CDR2 YFSETQ. With V trimmed by 0 bases and J by 2 bases, 6 bases remained unmatched. CDR3 size: 16 residues. CDR3 residues: CASSLASGAFTDTQYF. The CDR3 bases are TGCGCCAGCAGCTTGGCGAGCGGGGCCTTCACAGATACGCAGTATTTT.

The chain recombines TRBV9 with TRBJ2-7, with 9 bases fitting TRBD2. Germline loops: CDR1 SGDLS, CDR2 YYNGEE. The CDR3 consists of 15 residues. V dropped 0 bases and J dropped 0; count of bases not matched to a gene: 1. The CDR3 protein is CASSVASGVSYEQYF. The CDR3 DNA sequence: TGTGCCAGCAGCGTAGCTAGCGGGGTCTCCTACGAGCAGTACTTC.

The V gene is TRBV28, the J gene TRBJ1-6, with 7 positions matching TRBD1. The CDR3 sequence is 13 residues long. Trimming removed 6 bases from V and 10 bases from J; junction bases left unmatched: 6. CDR1 and CDR2 from the germline V gene are MDHEN and SYDVKM. CDR3 protein: CASRTDRESPLHF. The CDR3 DNA reads as TGTGCCAGCAGGACCGACAGGGAATCACCCCTCCACTTT.

This clonotype was seen once. The chain links TRBV29-1 to TRBJ1-2, with 7 bases that match TRBD1. Germline trimming cut 6 bases from V and 8 bases from J; bases unmatched to any gene: 12. The germline CDR1 and CDR2 sequences are SQVTM and ANQGSEA. The CDR3 is made up of 13 amino acids. Here the CDR3 reads CSVEDYRGHGYTF. The DNA of the CDR3 is TGCAGCGTAGAGGATTACAGGGGCCACGGCTACACCTTC.

This clonotype was detected once. The chain couples TRBV5-4 to TRBJ2-5; D may correspond to TRBD1 or TRBD2 (5 bases each). In germline, CDR1 is SGHNT, CDR2 YYREEE (reference sequence). The V end was cut by 4 bases, the J end by 4 bases, with 14 bases between. The CDR3 covers 14 residues. This CDR3 is CASSPALGVETQYF. The CDR3 DNA sequence: TGTGCCAGCAGCCCCGCCTTGGGGGTAGAGACCCAGTACTTC.

The chain carries TRBV18 and TRBJ2-5, with D perhaps TRBD1 (6 bases). CDR1 KGHSH and CDR2 LQKENI come from the germline V gene. There are 14 residues in the CDR3. Trimming shortened V by 3 bases and J by 1 base, and 9 bases separated the two germline ends. The CDR3 DNA sequence: TGTGCCAGCTCACCGCAGGGGAGCCAAGAGACCCAGTACTTC. Translating it yields CASSPQGSQETQYF.

The chain is built from TRBV29-1 and TRBJ1-1, with a tentative D call TRBD1 (5 bases). Trimming left V 2 bases short and J 3 bases short, with 10 bases between. In germline, CDR1 is SQVTM, CDR2 ANQGSEA. The CDR3 is 13 amino acids. CDR3 sequence (DNA): TGCAGCGTTGAACGCAGGGTTGACACTGAAGCTTTCTTT. As protein: CSVERRVDTEAFF.

The chain employs TRBV5-1 and TRBJ1-5; 10 bases are a match to TRBD1. The germline V gene encodes CDR1 SGHRS and CDR2 YFSETQ. CDR3 length equals 14 residues. V dropped 0 bases and J dropped 15; count of bases not matched to a gene: 9. The CDR3 region has the DNA TGCGCCAGCAGCTTGGAAGTGGGGACAGGGGATTTGCATTTT. Its translation: CASSLEVGTGDLHF.

This sequence joins TRBV12-3 or TRBV12-4 and TRBJ2-6; D is perhaps TRBD1 (5 bases). Deletions cut 1 base from V and 2 bases from J, with 9 bases between. CDR3 length: 16 amino acids. This chain's CDR3 is CASSLGTPTGANVLTF. In DNA, the CDR3 is TGTGCCAGCAGTTTAGGGACACCGACTGGGGCCAACGTCCTGACTTTC.

The chain combines TRBV12-3 or TRBV12-4 with TRBJ1-5, with D possibly TRBD1 on 5 matching bases. The V end lost 5 bases, the J end lost 5 bases, and 16 bases lay between the germline ends. This CDR3 is 15 amino acids long. The DNA of the CDR3 is TGTGCCAGCAGTCCCCCCGGCAGGGTGGATCAGCCCCAGCATTTT. It is translated as CASSPPGRVDQPQHF.

This chain uses TRBV6-1 with TRBJ2-4; 9 bases fit TRBD1. CDR3 length equals 16 residues. Germline CDR1 reads MNHNS; CDR2 reads SASEGT. Trimming removed 1 base from V and 8 bases from J; junction bases left unmatched: 9. This CDR3 reads CASSEVPGTGRDIQYF. The CDR3 DNA reads as TGTGCCAGCAGTGAAGTCCCCGGGACAGGGCGAGACATTCAGTACTTC.

In its sample, this clonotype was seen once. CDR3 nucleotides: TGTGCCAGCAGTTTATGGCCCCTCCTTAGCGGGGGAGACACAGATACGCAGTATTTT. Translation: CASSLWPLLSGGDTDTQYF. V gene TRBV28 combines with J gene TRBJ2-3; 9 bases align to TRBD2. V shed 0 bases and J 2 bases; nucleotides not matched to a gene: 12. Germline-derived CDR1 and CDR2 are MDHEN and SYDVKM. The CDR3 runs to 19 residues. Combining the CDR3 with reference TRBV28 and TRBJ2-3 gives the whole variable domain DVKVTQSSRYLVKRTGEKVFLECVQDMDHENMFWYRQDPGLGLRLIYFSYDVKMKEKGDIPEGYSVSREKKERFSLILESASTNQTSMYLCASSLWPLLSGGDTDTQYFGPGTRLTVL.

The chain links TRBV20-1 to TRBJ2-1; 10 bases fit TRBD2. CDR1 DFQATT and CDR2 SNEGSKA come from the germline V gene (reference sequence). The CDR3 covers 14 residues. The trim removed 4 bases at V and 4 bases at J, leaving 4 bases unmatched. In DNA, the CDR3 is TGCAGTGCTATCGTAGCGGGGGGTTACAATGAGCAGTTCTTC. The encoded protein is CSAIVAGGYNEQFF.

This rearrangement joins TRBV7-9 to TRBJ1-5; D is uncertain. The CDR3 has 13 residues. CDR1 and CDR2 (germline): SEHNR, FQNEAQ (reference sequence). Trimming left V 2 bases short and J 8 bases short, with 10 bases between. The CDR3 nucleotides read TGTGCCAGCAGCTTAATGTCTGGAGAGCCCCAGCATTTT. Protein: CASSLMSGEPQHF.